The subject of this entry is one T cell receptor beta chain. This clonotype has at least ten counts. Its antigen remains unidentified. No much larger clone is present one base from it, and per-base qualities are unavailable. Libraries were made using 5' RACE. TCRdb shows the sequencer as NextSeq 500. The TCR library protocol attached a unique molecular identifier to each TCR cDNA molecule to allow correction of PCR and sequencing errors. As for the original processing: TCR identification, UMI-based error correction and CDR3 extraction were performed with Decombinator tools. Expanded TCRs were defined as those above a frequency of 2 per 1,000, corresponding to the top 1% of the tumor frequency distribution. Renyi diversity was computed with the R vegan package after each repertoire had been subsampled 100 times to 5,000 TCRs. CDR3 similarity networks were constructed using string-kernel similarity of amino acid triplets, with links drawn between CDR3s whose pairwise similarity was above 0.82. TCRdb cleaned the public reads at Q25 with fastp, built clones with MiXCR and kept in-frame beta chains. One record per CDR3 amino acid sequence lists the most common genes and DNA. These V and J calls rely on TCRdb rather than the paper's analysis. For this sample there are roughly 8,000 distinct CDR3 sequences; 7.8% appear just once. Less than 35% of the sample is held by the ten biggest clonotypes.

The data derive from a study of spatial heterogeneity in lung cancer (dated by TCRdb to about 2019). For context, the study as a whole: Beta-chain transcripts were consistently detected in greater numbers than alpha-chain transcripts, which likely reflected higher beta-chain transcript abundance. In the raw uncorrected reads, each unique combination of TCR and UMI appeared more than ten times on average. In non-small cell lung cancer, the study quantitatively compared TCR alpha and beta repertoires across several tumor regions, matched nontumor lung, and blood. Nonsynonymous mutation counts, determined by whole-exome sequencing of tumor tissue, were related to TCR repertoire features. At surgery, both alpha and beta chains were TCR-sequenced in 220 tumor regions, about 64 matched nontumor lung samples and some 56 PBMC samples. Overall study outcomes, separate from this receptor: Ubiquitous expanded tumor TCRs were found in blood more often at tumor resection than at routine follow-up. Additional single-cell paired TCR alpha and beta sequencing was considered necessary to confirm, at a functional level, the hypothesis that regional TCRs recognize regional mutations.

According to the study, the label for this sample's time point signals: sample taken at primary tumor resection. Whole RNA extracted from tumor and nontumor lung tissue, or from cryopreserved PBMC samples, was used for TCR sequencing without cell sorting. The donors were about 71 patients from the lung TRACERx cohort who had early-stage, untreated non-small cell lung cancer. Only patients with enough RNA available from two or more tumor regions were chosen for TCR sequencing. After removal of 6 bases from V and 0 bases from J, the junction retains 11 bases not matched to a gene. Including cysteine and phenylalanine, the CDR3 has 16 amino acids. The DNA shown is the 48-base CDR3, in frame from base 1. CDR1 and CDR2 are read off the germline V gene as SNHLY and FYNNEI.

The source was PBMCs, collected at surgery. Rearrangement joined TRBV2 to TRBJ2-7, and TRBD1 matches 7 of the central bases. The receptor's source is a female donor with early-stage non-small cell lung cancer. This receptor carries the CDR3 CASSRTTGDLSYEQYF. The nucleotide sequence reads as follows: TGTGCCAGCAGCAGAACTACAGGGGACCTCTCCTACGAGCAGTACTTC.